This TCR beta chain was recovered during a study of yellow fever vaccine responses in identical twins. Study-wide results and limits: Twins' T cell vaccine responses reportedly looked partly convergent, partly personalized.

TCRdb called the RT-PCR reads again in MiXCR, with one record for every CDR3 protein. Among approximately 13,000 distinct CDR3 sequences listed, about four fifths were seen once. Germline V gives CDR1 SNHLY, CDR2 FYNNEI. After removal of 5 bases from V and 7 bases from J, the junction contained 8 bases not matched to a gene. The length of the CDR3 is 13 residues. A note on this clonotype: Its antigen is not known.

The chain couples TRBV2 to TRBJ2-7; 7 bases agree with TRBD2. The clonotype comes from a woman aged 18-30 years who received the yellow fever vaccine. This sample comprised T cells from blood (PBMCs), unsorted or a sorted subset (not recorded which), obtained before or after yellow fever vaccination (not recorded which). Here the CDR3 DNA reads TGTGCCAGCAGTACCACTAGCGCCGGGGAGCAGTACTTC. Protein: CASSTTSAGEQYF.